The 8 T cell receptor beta chains reported below all come from one sample, sequenced in a study of shared clonotypes between healthy human individuals. Clones were sequenced by immunoSEQ multiplex PCR, and TCRdb holds only the in-frame ones, with some missing. Seen here are hundreds of thousands of clones, about three quarters observed once, and the top ten hold around 1.8%. The sequencing input was memory CD4+ T cells sorted from blood. Described subset: CD45RA-negative fraction. These receptors came from a woman under 40 in good health.

This clone was seen at least ten times. V is TRBV25-1 and J is TRBJ1-4; 12 nucleotides match TRBD1. This CDR3 spans 16 amino acids. Trimming cost V 4 bases and J 7 bases; bases outside gene matches: 7. Germline V gives CDR1 MGHDK, CDR2 SYGVNS. CDR3 in DNA: TGTGCCAGCAGTGCGGGACAGGGGGCGGCGGGTGAAAAACTGTTTTTT. Translating gives CASSAGQGAAGEKLFF.

This clone was observed a few times. The chain has TRBV30 and TRBJ2-7; the D call may be TRBD1 or TRBD2 (5 bases each). Trimming removed 4 bases from V and 4 bases from J, with 14 bases in between. Germline CDR1 and CDR2: GTSNPN and SVGIG (reference sequence). The CDR3 loop spans 13 amino acids. The DNA for the CDR3 is TGTGCCTGGAATCCCGGGACCCCTTACGAGCAGTACTTC. Its translation: CAWNPGTPYEQYF.

The chain is built from TRBV4-2 and TRBJ2-2, with D unclear. The CDR3 sequence is 14 residues long. Trimming stripped 2 bases from V and 8 bases from J, with 12 bases between. Germline-derived CDR1 and CDR2 are LGHNA and YNFKEQ. The CDR3 protein is CASSQSSVSGELFF. The CDR3 DNA reads as TGTGCCAGCAGCCAAAGTAGTGTTAGTGGGGAGCTGTTTTTT.

This clone was recorded a few times. V gene TRBV7-9 combines with J gene TRBJ2-3, with 8 bases aligning to TRBD2. CDR1 and CDR2 from the germline V gene are SEHNR and FQNEAQ (reference sequence). V shed 4 bases, J shed 0 bases, and the junction held 0 bases outside the gene matches. This CDR3 is built from 14 residues. The CDR3 is CASSSSGSTDTQYF. Here the CDR3 DNA reads TGTGCCAGCAGCTCTAGCGGGAGCACAGATACGCAGTATTTT.

The chain uses TRBV10-2 and TRBJ2-7; 9 bases match TRBD1. The junction had 0 bases not matched to a gene; V was cut back by 6 bases and J by 3 bases. This CDR3 is 12 amino acids long. Germline V CDR1 and CDR2: WSHSY, SAAADI. CDR3 amino acids: CASRTGGYEQYF. CDR3 bases: TGCGCCAGCAGGACAGGGGGCTACGAGCAGTACTTC.

The chain recombines TRBV30 with TRBJ1-3; TRBD1 matches 8 bases. The germline CDR1 and CDR2 sequences are GTSNPN and SVGIG (reference sequence). V gave up 1 base and J gave up 3 bases; unmatched junction bases: 2. The CDR3 extends over 14 amino acids. The CDR3 loop is CAWSAGTGGNTIYF. The CDR3 nucleotides read TGTGCCTGGAGTGCAGGGACAGGTGGAAACACCATATATTTT.

The chain employs TRBV7-9 and TRBJ2-1; the match to TRBD2 covers 7 bases. J gave up 5 bases and V 1 base, and 5 bases lay outside the gene matches. Germline V gene lookup returns CDR1 SEHNR and CDR2 FQNEAQ (reference sequence). The CDR3 consists of 15 residues. The CDR3 is CASSLVRGSHNEQFF. The CDR3, as DNA: TGTGCCAGCAGCTTAGTACGCGGGAGCCACAATGAGCAGTTCTTC. The whole variable domain, filled in from reference TRBV7-9 and TRBJ2-1, reads DTGVSQNPRHKITKRGQNVTFRCDPISEHNRLYWYRQTLGQGPEFLTYFQNEAQLEKSRLLSDRFSAERPKGSFSTLEIQRTEQGDSAMYLCASSLVRGSHNEQFFGPGTRLTVL.

The rearrangement uses TRBV7-9 and TRBJ2-5; TRBD2 agrees at 9 bases. The CDR3 spans 14 residues. Germline V gene sequence: CDR1 SEHNR, CDR2 FQNEAQ (reference sequence). With V trimmed by 3 bases and J by 2 bases, 1 base remained unmatched. The CDR3 region is CASSLTSGQETQYF. As DNA, the CDR3 is TGTGCCAGCAGCTTGACTAGCGGACAAGAGACCCAGTACTTC. Filled out from reference TRBV7-9 and TRBJ2-5, the complete variable domain reads DTGVSQNPRHKITKRGQNVTFRCDPISEHNRLYWYRQTLGQGPEFLTYFQNEAQLEKSRLLSDRFSAERPKGSFSTLEIQRTEQGDSAMYLCASSLTSGQETQYFGPGTRLLVL.